This TCR beta chain was captured by sequencing in a study of T cell repertoires in cytomegalovirus infection. Across the whole study: Recently identified HLA-C-restricted CMV epitopes and well-studied HLA-B-restricted CMV epitopes were used by the study. It was the public TCR beta signatures that indicated both CMV infection and matching HLA type. Study-wide points: The response measured ex vivo was dominated by TCR beta clonotypes (HLA-C-restricted and CMV-specific).

V dropped 4 bases and J dropped 5; count of bases not matched to a gene: 4. The CDR3 consists of 16 residues. The germline CDR1 and CDR2 sequences are MGHRA and YSYEKL. MiXCR, applied by TCRdb to the reads, yields one record per CDR3 protein. The table shows approximately 1,000,000 distinct CDR3 sequences, with under 40% occurring only once. This clonotype was observed a handful of times. The antigen is undetermined. The V call is TRBV4-1, the J call TRBJ1-6; 11 positions match TRBD1. The starting material was cultured CD8+ T cells from PBMCs, obtained from culture after CMV antigen stimulation. The sequence derives from a human donor in good health (CMV status not recorded). Some clones in this sample may be carry-over from other donors' samples. The CDR3 bases are TGCGCCAGCAGCCTTTGGACAGGGGGCGATAATTCACCCCTCCACTTT. Translating gives CASSLWTGGDNSPLHF.